The clone carrying this T cell receptor beta chain was seen only a few times. This specimen belongs to a study of identical twins. There are 15 residues in the CDR3. CDR1 is SGHKS, CDR2 YYEKEE, per germline (reference sequence). The germline V and J ends were trimmed by 6 bases and 3 bases, with 18 bases remaining between them. Template switching added a universal primer site; cDNA carried unique molecular identifiers. TCRdb re-called the 5' RACE reads through MiXCR, storing one row per CDR3 protein. The table shows 700,000 or so distinct CDR3 sequences, with approximately 21% occurring only once. Everyone who gave samples was a healthy Caucasian. These records were also assigned to another study, of T cells expressing NK-cell markers. That investigation notes: Eight donors were sequenced, seven testing HCMV-seropositive and one testing seronegative.

This rearrangement joins TRBV5-5 to TRBJ2-5; D might be TRBD1 (5 bases). The receptor comes from a young woman in good health. Source material: PBMCs. The CDR3 loop reads CASTPLGATKETQYF. The CDR3 coding sequence is TGTGCCAGCACCCCTCTTGGGGCAACCAAAGAGACCCAGTACTTC.